This TCR beta chain was sequenced in a study of blood T cell repertoires in COVID-19. Everyone who took part was roughly 18 to 89 years old, and they came from over 20 US areas. The trim removed 4 bases at V and 2 bases at J, leaving 4 bases unmatched. The CDR3 covers 14 residues. The V gene's germline CDR1 is LGHDT and CDR2 YNNKEL (reference sequence). The method was immunoSEQ multiplex PCR; TCRdb's version includes in-frame clones alone and lacks a portion of them. The sample lists 350,000 to 450,000 clones, 80% to 90% seen once, with 1.1% in the top ten. This chain connects TRBV3-1 (or the pseudogene TRBV3-2) to TRBJ2-5; TRBD1 matches at 7 bases. Specimen: PBMCs or T cells enriched from blood (not recorded which). The sequence came from a young man who had recovered from COVID-19. CDR3 nucleotides: TGTGCCAGCAGCCTAAGACAGGGTCAAGAGACCCAGTACTTC. It encodes CASSLRQGQETQYF.